This T cell receptor beta chain was identified during a study of identical twins. General study points: Interpretation of the results relied on cross-sectional statistical analysis and not on following the same donors.

TCRdb re-called the 5' RACE reads through MiXCR, storing one row per CDR3 protein. The sample holds roughly 1.6 million distinct CDR3 sequences, 25% to 35% seen once. This clonotype was seen only a few times. What it binds is unknown. Germline V gives CDR1 ENHRY, CDR2 SYGVKD. The CDR3 consists of 16 residues. Trimming cost V 2 bases and J 0 bases; bases outside gene matches: 3. The genes are TRBV10-3 and TRBJ2-3; 9 positions agree with TRBD2. The material sequenced was cord blood. This receptor was identified in a newborn girl in good health. The CDR3 region has the DNA TGTGCCATCAGTGAGCTAGCGGGGTATAGCACAGATACGCAGTATTTT. Translated, it gives CAISELAGYSTDTQYF.